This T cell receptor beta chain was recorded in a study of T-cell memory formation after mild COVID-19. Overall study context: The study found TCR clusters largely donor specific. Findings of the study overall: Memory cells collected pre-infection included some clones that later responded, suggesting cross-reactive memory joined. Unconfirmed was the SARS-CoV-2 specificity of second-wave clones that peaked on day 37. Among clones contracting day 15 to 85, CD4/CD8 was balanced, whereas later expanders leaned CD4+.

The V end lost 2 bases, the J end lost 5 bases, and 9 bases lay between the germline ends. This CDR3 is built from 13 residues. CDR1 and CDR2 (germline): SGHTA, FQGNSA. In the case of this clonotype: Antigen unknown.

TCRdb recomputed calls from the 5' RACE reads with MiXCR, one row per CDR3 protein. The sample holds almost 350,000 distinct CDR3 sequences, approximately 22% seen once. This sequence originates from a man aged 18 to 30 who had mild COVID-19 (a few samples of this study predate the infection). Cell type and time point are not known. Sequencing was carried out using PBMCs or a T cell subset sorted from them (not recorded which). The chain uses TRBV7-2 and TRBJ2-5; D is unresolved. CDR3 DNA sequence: TGTGCCAGCAGCTTATTGGTCTTGGAGACCCAGTACTTC. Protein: CASSLLVLETQYF. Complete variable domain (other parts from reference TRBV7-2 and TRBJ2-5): GAGVSQSPSNKVTEKGKDVELRCDPISGHTALYWYRQSLGQGLEFLIYFQGNSAPDKSGLPSDRFSAERTGGSVSTLTIQRTQQEDSAVYLCASSLLVLETQYFGPGTRLLVL.